Below are 12 T cell receptor beta chains sequenced from a single sample in a study of T-cell memory formation after mild COVID-19. TCRdb independently ran MiXCR on the 5' RACE reads; one entry per CDR3 protein. This table has about 49,000 distinct CDR3 sequences, 7.3% appearing once. Input material: PBMCs or a T cell subset sorted from them (not recorded which). The receptors shown here come from a man aged 18-30 years who had mild COVID-19 (a few samples of this study predate the infection). Cell type and time point are not known.

The chain recombines TRBV28 with TRBJ2-5, with D perhaps TRBD2 (6 bases). Germline V CDR1 and CDR2: MDHEN, SYDVKM. Trimming took off 0 bases at V and 2 bases at J, with 7 bases between the two ends. This CDR3 is built from 14 residues. The CDR3 here is CASSLWGLQETQYF. CDR3 sequence (DNA): TGTGCCAGCAGTTTATGGGGACTGCAAGAGACCCAGTACTTC.

This chain joins TRBV7-2 and TRBJ2-1; 7 bases agree with TRBD1. This CDR3 has 16 residues. Trimming removed 1 base from V and 3 bases from J; junction bases left unmatched: 6. CDR1 and CDR2 (germline): SGHTA, FQGNSA. CDR3: CASSLVGRGNYNEQFF. The DNA of the CDR3 is TGTGCCAGCAGCTTAGTGGGCAGGGGGAACTACAATGAGCAGTTCTTC.

The rearrangement uses TRBV4-3 and TRBJ2-2, with TRBD1 identical over 8 bases. The CDR3 extends over 17 amino acids. After removal of 0 bases from V and 7 bases from J, the junction contained 10 bases not matched to a gene. Germline-derived CDR1 and CDR2 are LGHNA and YSLEER. The CDR3 region is CASSQELGDRGFGELFF. For the CDR3, the DNA is TGCGCCAGCAGCCAAGAACTCGGAGACAGGGGCTTCGGGGAGCTGTTTTTT.

This clonotype was recorded a few times. The gene calls are TRBV10-2 and TRBJ1-2; 9 positions match TRBD1. With 6 bases clipped from V and 4 bases from J, the junction kept 6 bases outside the gene matches. Germline V gene data show CDR1 as WSHSY and CDR2 as SAAADI. The CDR3 is 14 residues long. Here the CDR3 DNA reads TGCGCCAGCAGACCGGGACAGGGATTCTATGGCTACACCTTC. This encodes CASRPGQGFYGYTF.

This clonotype was found a few times. V usage is TRBV5-1 and J usage is TRBJ2-1; tentatively, D is TRBD1 (6 bases). The CDR3 is 14 residues long. From germline, CDR1 is SGHRS and CDR2 YFSETQ. V was pared by 2 bases and J by 0 bases, with 6 bases between. The CDR3 nucleotides read TGCGCCAGCAGCTTACAGGGCTCCTACAATGAGCAGTTCTTC. Translation gives CASSLQGSYNEQFF.

This clonotype was counted a few times. This chain joins TRBV5-1 and TRBJ2-6; 11 nucleotides match TRBD1. Germline V gives CDR1 SGHRS, CDR2 YFSETQ. The junction had 6 bases not matched to a gene; V was cut back by 4 bases and J by 0 bases. This CDR3 region has 18 residues. The CDR3 region has the DNA TGCGCCAGCAGCCTAACCGGGACAGGGGGCTCTGGGGCCAACGTCCTGACTTTC. This gives the protein CASSLTGTGGSGANVLTF.

V is TRBV10-1 and J is TRBJ2-3, with D perhaps being TRBD1 or TRBD2 (5 bases each). The germline CDR1 and CDR2 sequences are WNHNN and SYGVQD (reference sequence). Trimming took 2 bases from V and 4 from J, leaving 13 bases between them. This CDR3 has 15 amino acids. CDR3 amino acids: CASSETMGRADTQYF. For the CDR3, the DNA is TGCGCCAGCAGTGAGACCATGGGACGTGCAGATACGCAGTATTTT.

The rearrangement uses TRBV9 and TRBJ2-5, with D possibly TRBD2 on 7 matching bases. V lost 3 bases and J lost 4, with 13 bases in between. This CDR3 is 14 amino acids long. The V gene's germline CDR1 is SGDLS and CDR2 YYNGEE. Here the CDR3 reads CASSGPGGGETQYF. CDR3 nucleotides: TGTGCCAGCAGCGGACCGGGGGGCGGAGAGACCCAGTACTTC. Combining the CDR3 with reference TRBV9 and TRBJ2-5 gives the whole variable domain DSGVTQTPKHLITATGQRVTLRCSPRSGDLSVYWYQQSLDQGLQFLIQYYNGEERAKGNILERFSAQQFPDLHSELNLSSLELGDSALYFCASSGPGGGETQYFGPGTRLLVL.

This clonotype was seen at least ten times. The J gene is TRBJ2-1, the V gene TRBV11-2; the D is unclear. The CDR3 spans 12 residues. V lost 3 bases, J lost 9 bases, and 9 bases lay in between. Germline V gene lookup returns CDR1 SGHAT and CDR2 FQNNGV. CDR3 nucleotide sequence: TGTGCCAGCAGCTTTGCGAGAAGTGAGCAGTTCTTC. As protein: CASSFARSEQFF. The whole variable domain, filled in from reference TRBV11-2 and TRBJ2-1, reads EAGVAQSPRYKIIEKRQSVAFWCNPISGHATLYWYQQILGQGPKLLIQFQNNGVVDDSQLPKDRFSAERLKGVDSTLKIQPAKLEDSAVYLCASSFARSEQFFGPGTRLTVL.

In this sample, this clonotype turned up many times. One end of the junction fails to match germline, which may point to a read error. The rearrangement links TRBV29-1 to TRBJ2-7, with TRBD1 identical over 9 bases. Germline V lookup: CDR1 SQVTM, CDR2 ANQGSEA. This CDR3 contains 16 residues. CDR3 bases: TGCAGCGTCGAAGGACCCCGGGACAGGGCTTCCTACGAGCAGTACTTC. This codes for CSVEGPRDRASYEQYF.

There are many counts of this clonotype. V and J are TRBV6-6 and TRBJ2-1, with 12 bases fitting TRBD2. From germline, CDR1 is MNHNY and CDR2 SVGAGI (reference sequence). The CDR3 sequence is 15 residues long. The J segment lost 4 bases and the V segment lost 4 bases, leaving 2 bases of the junction unmatched. CDR3 sequence: CASSWGTSGYNEQFF. The CDR3 nucleotides read TGTGCCAGCAGTTGGGGGACTAGCGGGTACAATGAGCAGTTCTTC.

This clonotype has a count of ten or more. This chain joins TRBV4-3 and TRBJ2-1, with D unclear. The germline V and J ends were trimmed by 3 bases and 1 base, with 4 bases remaining between them. The germline V gene has CDR1 LGHNA and CDR2 YSLEER. The CDR3 has 13 residues. The CDR3 sequence is CASSQFSYNEQFF. The CDR3 bases are TGCGCCAGCAGCCAGTTTTCCTACAATGAGCAGTTCTTC.